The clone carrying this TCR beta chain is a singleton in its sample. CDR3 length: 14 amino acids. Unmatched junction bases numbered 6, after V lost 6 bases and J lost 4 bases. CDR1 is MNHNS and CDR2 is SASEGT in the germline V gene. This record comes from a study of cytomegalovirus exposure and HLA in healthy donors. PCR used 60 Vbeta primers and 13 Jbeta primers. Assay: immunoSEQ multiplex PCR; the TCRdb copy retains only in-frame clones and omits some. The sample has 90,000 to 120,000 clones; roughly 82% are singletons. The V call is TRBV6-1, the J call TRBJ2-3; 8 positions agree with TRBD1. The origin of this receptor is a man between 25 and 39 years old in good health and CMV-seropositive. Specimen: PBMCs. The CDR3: CASRARTGPDTQYF. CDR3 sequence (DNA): TGTGCCAGCAGGGCCAGGACAGGGCCAGATACGCAGTATTTT.